This T cell receptor beta chain was identified in a study of early T cells in non-severe SARS-CoV-2 infection (dated by TCRdb to the early 2020s). General notes on the study: Because TCR sequencing was done on bulk RNA from unsorted whole blood, the alpha and beta chains could not be paired. Paper-wide results and their limitations: VDJdb matching was skewed toward anti-spike CD8 responses and likely underestimated virus-specific expansions, missing private and CD4 specificities.

The library was prepared using 5' RACE. The reads were generated on a NextSeq 500. Unique molecular identifiers were attached to individual cDNA molecules in the TCR library protocol so that sequencing error and PCR bias could be corrected. Both TCR alpha and beta chains were sequenced, and tight co-correlation was observed between alpha and beta sequence abundances in each sample. As for how the authors treated the data: Decombinator V4 was used to annotate the V gene, J gene and CDR3 of the TCR sequences. TCRs were defined as expanded if a significant change between any two time points was detected under a Poisson model with p below 0.0001. Abundances of TCRs were expressed as counts per million after normalisation to the total number of TCRs sequenced in each sample. TRAV1-2 paired with TRAJ12, TRAJ20 or TRAJ33 defined MAIT TCRs, while TRAV10 paired with TRAJ18 defined iNKT TCRs. VDJdb, accessed 1 November 2021, was searched for CMV, EBV and SARS-CoV-2 annotated TCRs, excluding TCRs annotated for multiple antigens. TCRdb reworked the public reads: Q25 trimming with fastp, MiXCR clone assembly, productive beta chains retained. Rows with a matching CDR3 protein are joined into one entry that keeps the most common DNA and genes. TCRdb assigned the V and J calls; the authors' analysis was not used. This sample is represented by about 77,000 distinct CDR3 sequences; around 17% of them were singletons. Clones ranked in the top ten supply 2.9% of the sample.

The study was a case-control design nested within a healthcare worker cohort in London, UK, with weekly nasopharyngeal swab PCR tests and blood sampling. Between 23 and 31 March 2020, the week of the UK lockdown, healthcare workers were enrolled and then followed up weekly for as long as 16 weeks. Relative to germline, V is 8 bases shorter and J is 2 bases shorter, with 13 bases between their ends. The CDR1 and CDR2 encoded by the germline V gene are MGHDK and SYGVNS. Spanning cysteine to phenylalanine, the CDR3 consists of 13 amino acids. Left in the record is the CDR3 DNA by itself, 39 bases read in frame from the first base. In this sample, this clonotype turned up many times. Its antigen has not been determined. No much larger clonotype is one base removed from it; base qualities were not supplied.

The TCR comes from an adult who was a healthcare worker with PCR-confirmed SARS-CoV-2 infection or an uninfected control (not recorded which). The V and J segments used are TRBV25-1 and TRBJ2-7; the D segment cannot be called with confidence. Source material: whole blood. Here is the DNA: TGTGCCAGCGTCAAAAGGGTAGCCTACGAGCAGTACTTC. This yields the protein CASVKRVAYEQYF.